Sequencing of this T cell receptor (beta chain) was carried out in a study of T cells in Graves' hyperthyroidism and ophthalmopathy. The overall study: Blood from the periphery was taken at initial diagnosis, before any treatment.

Trimming left V 10 bases short and J 8 bases short, with 21 bases between. Looked up from germline, CDR1 is ENHRY and CDR2 is SYGVKD. The CDR3 runs to 14 residues. PBMCs came from around 9.7 ml fresh peripheral blood. This clonotype occurred a few times. The antigen is not known. The study, taken as a whole, reports: Within blood appeared most thyroid clonotypes that had expanded above 0.001. Ophthalmopathy and stable hyperthyroidism were separated by a 13 V-J model.

RNA transcripts served as the template for amplifying TCR beta CDR3 regions. When the TCR CDR3 underwent first-round RT-PCR, the HTBI primer set was used. TCRdb independently ran MiXCR on the multiplex PCR reads; one entry per CDR3 protein. The data show some 440,000 distinct CDR3 sequences, with about a sixth seen just once and around 7% held by the top ten. The V call is TRBV10-3, the J call TRBJ2-1; a weak D match, TRBD2 (5 bases). This receptor was taken from a woman aged 18-35 years with Graves' hyperthyroidism. Source material: blood. CDR3 loop: CASARHPDGDEQFF. CDR3 DNA sequence: TGTGCCAGTGCCAGACATCCGGACGGGGATGAGCAGTTCTTC.